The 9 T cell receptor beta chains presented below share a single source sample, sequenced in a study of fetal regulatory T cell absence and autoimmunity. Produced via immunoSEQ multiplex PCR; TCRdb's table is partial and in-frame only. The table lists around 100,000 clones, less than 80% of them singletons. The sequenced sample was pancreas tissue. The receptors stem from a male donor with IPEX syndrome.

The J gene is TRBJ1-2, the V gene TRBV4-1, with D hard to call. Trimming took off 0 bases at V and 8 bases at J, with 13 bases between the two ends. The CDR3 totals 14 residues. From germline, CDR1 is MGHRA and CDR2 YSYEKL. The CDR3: CASSQDITGQGYTF. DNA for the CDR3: TGCGCCAGCAGCCAAGATATCACGGGCCAGGGCTACACCTTC.

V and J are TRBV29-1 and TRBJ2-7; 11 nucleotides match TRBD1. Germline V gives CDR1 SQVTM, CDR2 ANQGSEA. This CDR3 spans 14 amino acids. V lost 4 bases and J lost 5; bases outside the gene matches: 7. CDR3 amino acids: CSVVTGTGGHEQYF. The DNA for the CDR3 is TGCAGCGTTGTAACCGGGACAGGGGGGCACGAGCAGTACTTC.

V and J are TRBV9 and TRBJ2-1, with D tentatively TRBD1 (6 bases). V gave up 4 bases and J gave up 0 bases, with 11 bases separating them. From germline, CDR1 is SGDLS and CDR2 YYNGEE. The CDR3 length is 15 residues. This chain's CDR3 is CASSPGAFSYNEQFF. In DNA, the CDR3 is TGTGCCAGCAGCCCAGGGGCCTTCTCCTACAATGAGCAGTTCTTC. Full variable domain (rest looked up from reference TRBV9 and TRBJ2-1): DSGVTQTPKHLITATGQRVTLRCSPRSGDLSVYWYQQSLDQGLQFLIQYYNGEERAKGNILERFSAQQFPDLHSELNLSSLELGDSALYFCASSPGAFSYNEQFFGPGTRLTVL.

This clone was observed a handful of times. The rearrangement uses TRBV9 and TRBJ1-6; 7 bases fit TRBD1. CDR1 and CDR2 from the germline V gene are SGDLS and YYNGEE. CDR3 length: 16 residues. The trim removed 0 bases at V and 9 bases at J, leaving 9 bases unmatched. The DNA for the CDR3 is TGTGCCAGCAGCGTAGGATCGACAGGGAGCCCTTCACCCCTCCACTTT. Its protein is CASSVGSTGSPSPLHF.

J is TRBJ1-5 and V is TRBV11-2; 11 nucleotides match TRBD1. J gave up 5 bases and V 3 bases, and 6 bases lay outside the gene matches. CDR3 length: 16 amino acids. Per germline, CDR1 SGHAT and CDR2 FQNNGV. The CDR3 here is CASSFRDRGFDQPQHF. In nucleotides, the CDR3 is TGTGCCAGCAGCTTCCGGGACAGGGGGTTTGATCAGCCCCAGCATTTT.

The chain's CDR3 is CASSLGSGANVLTF. CDR3 nucleotide sequence: TGTGCCAGCAGCTTAGGCTCTGGGGCCAACGTCCTGACTTTC. The chain carries TRBV7-6 and TRBJ2-6; unclear D gene. CDR3 size: 14 residues. Per germline, CDR1 SGHVS and CDR2 FNYEAQ. Trimming pared 1 base from V and 0 bases from J, leaving 1 base between.

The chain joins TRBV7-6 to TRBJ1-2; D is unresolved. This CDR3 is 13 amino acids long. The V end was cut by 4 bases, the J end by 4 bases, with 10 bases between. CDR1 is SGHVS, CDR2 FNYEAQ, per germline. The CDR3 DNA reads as TGTGCCAGCAGCTCAGACGCTGTCTATGGCTACACCTTC. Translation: CASSSDAVYGYTF.

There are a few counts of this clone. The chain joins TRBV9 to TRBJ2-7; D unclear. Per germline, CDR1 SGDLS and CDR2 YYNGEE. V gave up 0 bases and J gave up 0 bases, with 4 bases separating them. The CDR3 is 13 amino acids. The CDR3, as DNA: TGTGCCAGCAGCGTAGACAACTCCTACGAGCAGTACTTC. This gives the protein CASSVDNSYEQYF.

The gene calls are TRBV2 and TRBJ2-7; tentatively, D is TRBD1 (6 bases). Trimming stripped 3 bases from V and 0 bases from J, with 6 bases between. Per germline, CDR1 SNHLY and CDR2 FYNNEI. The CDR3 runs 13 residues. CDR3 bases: TGTGCCAGCAGTGACAGGGGCTCCTACGAGCAGTACTTC. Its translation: CASSDRGSYEQYF.